A selection of T cell receptor beta chains follows, all from one sample in a study of regulatory T cells in long-lasting Graves disease. TCRdb recomputed calls from the multiplex PCR reads with MiXCR, one row per CDR3 protein. The sample has a few hundred thousand distinct CDR3 sequences, more than 15% seen once; the top ten hold 12% to 15%. The data were also submitted as part of a second study, on T cells in Graves' hyperthyroidism and ophthalmopathy.

This sample comprised peripheral blood mononuclear cells (PBMCs), obtained at new diagnosis, from a patient treated with antithyroid drugs. These receptors were obtained from a woman aged 25 to 39 with Graves disease. The CDR3 runs from the conserved cysteine through the conserved F or W. A D gene is named only where the DNA matches it firmly. The size entry is marked missing in some rows and otherwise reads once, few, many or a size class.

d_call,j_call,clone_size,v_call,cdr3_aa,cdr3_nt
TRBD1,TRBJ1-2,many,TRBV3-1,CASSLPDREGGYTF,TGTGCCAGCAGCCTCCCCGACAGGGAGGGTGGCTACACCTTC
.,TRBJ2-3,.,TRBV9,CASSDDRDWLTDTQYF,TGTGCCAGCAGCGATGATAGGGACTGGCTCACAGATACGCAGTATTTT
.,TRBJ1-2,many,TRBV12-3/TRBV12-4,CASSKGQSNYGYTF,TGTGCCAGCAGCAAAGGGCAGTCGAACTATGGCTACACCTTC
TRBD1,TRBJ1-3,many,TRBV7-9,CASSPTGQGLPPVLGVPGNTIYF,TGTGCCAGCAGCCCGACGGGACAGGGGCTTCCCCCCGTCTTGGGTGTGCCTGGAAACACCATATATTTT
.,TRBJ1-1,many,TRBV5-1,CASMGDTEAFF,TGCGCCAGCATGGGGGACACTGAAGCTTTCTTT
TRBD1,TRBJ1-2,many,TRBV6-1,CANSGTGGTYGYTF,TGTGCCAACTCCGGGACAGGGGGTACCTATGGCTACACCTTC
.,TRBJ2-1,many,TRBV20-1,CSASNGGLYNEQFF,TGCAGTGCTAGTAATGGGGGCCTCTACAATGAGCAGTTCTTC
.,TRBJ1-2,many,TRBV18,CASSPRQNYGYTF,TGTGCCAGCTCACCACGGCAGAACTATGGCTACACCTTC
.,TRBJ2-5,many,TRBV25-1,CASSATKGVQETQYF,TGTGCCAGCAGTGCCACTAAGGGGGTCCAAGAGACCCAGTACTTC
TRBD1,TRBJ1-2,.,TRBV20-1,CSARDLVGTGGVGYAF,TGCAGTGCTAGAGATTTGGTCGGGACAGGGGGTGTGGGCTACGCCTTC
TRBD2,TRBJ2-1,many,TRBV7-2,CASSSPPGLAYNEQFF,TGTGCCAGCAGCTCCCCTCCGGGACTAGCGTACAATGAGCAGTTCTTC
TRBD2,TRBJ2-1,many,TRBV18,CASSPRGDSYNEQFF,TGTGCCAGCTCGCCGCGGGGGGACTCCTACAATGAGCAGTTCTTC
TRBD1,TRBJ2-5,few,TRBV19,CASSITGVQETQYF,TGTGCCAGTAGTATAACAGGGGTACAAGAGACCCAGTACTTC
.,TRBJ1-4,.,TRBV12-3/TRBV12-4,CASSLLTAGGKLFF,TGTGCCAGCAGTTTGTTGACAGCCGGGGGAAAACTGTTTTTT
.,TRBJ2-7,.,TRBV12-3/TRBV12-4,CASSRSLRLEQYF,TGTGCCAGCTCTCGCAGCCTTAGATTGGAGCAGTACTTC
.,TRBJ2-1,many,TRBV14,CASSWGSSYNEQFF,TGTGCCAGCAGCTGGGGGTCCTCCTACAATGAGCAGTTCTTC
.,TRBJ1-6,few,TRBV4-1,CASSQAQNSYNSPLHF,TGCGCCAGCAGCCAGGCACAAAACTCCTATAATTCACCCCTCCACTTT
TRBD1,TRBJ1-4,few,TRBV6-2/TRBV6-3,CASKQGREKLFF,TGTGCCAGCAAACAGGGGCGTGAAAAACTGTTTTTT
TRBD2,TRBJ2-1,.,TRBV20-1,CSASERLARNEQFF,TGCAGTGCTAGTGAGAGACTAGCGCGCAATGAGCAGTTCTTC
TRBD2,TRBJ2-1,many,TRBV24-1,CATSDPRLGRGQFF,TGTGCCACCAGTGATCCACGGTTGGGGAGGGGGCAGTTCTTC
.,TRBJ1-1,many,TRBV6-1,CASRPSGEHWDTEAFF,TGTGCCAGCCGCCCCTCAGGGGAACACTGGGACACTGAAGCTTTCTTT
.,TRBJ1-3,many,TRBV7-2,CASSLPGISGNTIYF,TGTGCCAGCAGCTTACCGGGGATATCCGGAAACACCATATATTTT